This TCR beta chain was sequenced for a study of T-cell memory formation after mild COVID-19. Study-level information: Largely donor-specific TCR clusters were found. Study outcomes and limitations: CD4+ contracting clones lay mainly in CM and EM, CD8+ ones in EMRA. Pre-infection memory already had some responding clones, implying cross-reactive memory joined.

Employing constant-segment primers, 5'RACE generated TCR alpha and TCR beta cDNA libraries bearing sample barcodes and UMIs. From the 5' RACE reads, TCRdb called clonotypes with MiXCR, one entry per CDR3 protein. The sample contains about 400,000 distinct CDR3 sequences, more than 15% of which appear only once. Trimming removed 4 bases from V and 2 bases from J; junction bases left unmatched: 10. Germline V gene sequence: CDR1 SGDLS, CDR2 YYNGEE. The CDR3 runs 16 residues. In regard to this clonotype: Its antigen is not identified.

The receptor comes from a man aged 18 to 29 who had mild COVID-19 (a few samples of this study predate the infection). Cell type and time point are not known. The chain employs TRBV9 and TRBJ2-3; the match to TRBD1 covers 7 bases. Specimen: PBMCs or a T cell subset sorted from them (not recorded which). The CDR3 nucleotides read TGTGCCAGCAGCAAGACAGGGTTTGGCCCCACAGATACGCAGTATTTT. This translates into CASSKTGFGPTDTQYF.